This TCR beta chain was sequenced in a study of blood T cell repertoires in COVID-19. At the level of the study: Both acute and convalescent COVID-19 samples were obtained from the United States, Italy and Spain. Sources were T cells, B-cell-depleted T cells, or PBMCs; the material itself was cDNA or gDNA.

The CDR3 sequence is 15 residues long. V shed 6 bases, J shed 0 bases, and the junction held 7 bases outside the gene matches. Germline V gene lookup returns CDR1 MNHEY and CDR2 SMNVEV (reference sequence). In the source study's methods: The assay estimated nucleated cells by amplifying reference gene primers. Data came from immunoSEQ multiplex PCR; TCRdb stores just in-frame clones and leaves some out. The V and J calls and clone size were taken over from that table, and D and trimming were inferred from the DNA. The sample has 71,000 or so clones; roughly 80% are singletons. What was sequenced was peripheral blood. The receptor was derived from a man in his sixties or seventies with acute or convalescent COVID-19. V gene TRBV27 combines with J gene TRBJ2-5; 7 positions agree with TRBD1. CDR3 nucleotide sequence: TGTGCCAGCAGGGTGGACAGGAGCTACCAAGAGACCCAGTACTTC. Translation gives CASRVDRSYQETQYF.